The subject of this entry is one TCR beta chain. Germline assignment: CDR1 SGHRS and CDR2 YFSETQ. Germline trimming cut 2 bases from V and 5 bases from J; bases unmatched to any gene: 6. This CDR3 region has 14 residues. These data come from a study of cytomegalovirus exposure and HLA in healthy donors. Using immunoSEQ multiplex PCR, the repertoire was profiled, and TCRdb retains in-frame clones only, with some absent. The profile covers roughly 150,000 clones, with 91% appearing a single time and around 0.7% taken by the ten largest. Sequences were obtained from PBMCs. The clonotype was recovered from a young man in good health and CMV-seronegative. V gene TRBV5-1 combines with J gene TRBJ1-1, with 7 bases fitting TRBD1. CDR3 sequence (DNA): TGCGCCAGCAGCTTCCGCCCAGGGGGGACTGAAGCTTTCTTT. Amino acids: CASSFRPGGTEAFF. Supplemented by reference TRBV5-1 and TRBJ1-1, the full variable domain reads KAGVTQTPRYLIKTRGQQVTLSCSPISGHRSVSWYQQTPGQGLQFLFEYFSETQRNKGNFPGRFSGRQFSNSRSEMNVSTLELGDSALYLCASSFRPGGTEAFFGQGTRLTVV.